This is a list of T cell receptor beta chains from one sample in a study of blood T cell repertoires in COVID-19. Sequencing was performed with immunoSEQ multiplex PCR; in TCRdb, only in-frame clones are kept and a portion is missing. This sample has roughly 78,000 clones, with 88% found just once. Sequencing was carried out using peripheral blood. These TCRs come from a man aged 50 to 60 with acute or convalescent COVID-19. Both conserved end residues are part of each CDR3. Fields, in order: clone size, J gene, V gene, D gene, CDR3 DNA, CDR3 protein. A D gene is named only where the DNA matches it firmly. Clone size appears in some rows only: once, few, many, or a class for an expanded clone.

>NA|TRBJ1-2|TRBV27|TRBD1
TGTGCCAGCAGTTTCTCAGGGGGCACAAACTATGGCTACACCTTC
CASSFSGGTNYGYTF
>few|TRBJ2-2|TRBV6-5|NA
TGTGCCAGCAGTTACGGCGGGGGCCTCCCGGGCGGGGAGCTGTTTTTT
CASSYGGGLPGGELFF
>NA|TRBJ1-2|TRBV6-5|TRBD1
TGTGCCAGCGCCCGGACAGGCGATTTTGCCCTTGACACCTTC
CASARTGDFALDTF
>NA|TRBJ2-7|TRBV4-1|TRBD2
TGCGCCAGCAGCCAAGACATTACTAGCGGGGGGTTTTCCTACGAGCAGTACTTC
CASSQDITSGGFSYEQYF
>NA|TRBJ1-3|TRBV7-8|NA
TGTGCCAGCAGCTCCGAGGACAGAGGAAACACCATATATTTT
CASSSEDRGNTIYF
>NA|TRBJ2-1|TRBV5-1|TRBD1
TGCGCCAGCATCCCCGGGACAGGGGGGAATGAGCAGTTCTTC
CASIPGTGGNEQFF
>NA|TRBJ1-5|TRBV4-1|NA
TGCGCCAGCAGCCAAATACGGGGGAATCAGCCCCAGCATTTT
CASSQIRGNQPQHF
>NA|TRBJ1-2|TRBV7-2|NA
TGTGCCAGCAGCCCGATTCGGGAAGATCACCTCTATGGCTACACCTTC
CASSPIREDHLYGYTF
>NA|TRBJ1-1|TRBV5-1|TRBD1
TGCGCCAGCAATGACAGGGGGAAAACTGAAGCTTTCTTT
CASNDRGKTEAFF
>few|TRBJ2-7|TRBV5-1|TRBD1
TGCGCCAGCAGCCTGGCGGGACAGGGGGCCTACGAGCAGTACTTC
CASSLAGQGAYEQYF
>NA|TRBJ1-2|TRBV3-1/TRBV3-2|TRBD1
TGTGCCAGCACCCAAAAGGGGGCGACCTATGGCTACACCTTC
CASTQKGATYGYTF
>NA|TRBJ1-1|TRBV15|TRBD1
TGTGCCACCAATCCTACAGGGGGAAAAAACACTGAAGCTTTCTTT
CATNPTGGKNTEAFF
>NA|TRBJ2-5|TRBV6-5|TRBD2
TGTGCCAGTAGACTAGCGGGGGGTGGAGAGACCCAGTACTTC
CASRLAGGGETQYF
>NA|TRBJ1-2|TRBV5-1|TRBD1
TGCGCCAGCAGCTTGCCAGGGGGCTATGGCTACACCTTC
CASSLPGGYGYTF
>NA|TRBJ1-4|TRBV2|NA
TGTGCCAGCAGTGACCAGGGTCCGGGAAAACTGTTTTTT
CASSDQGPGKLFF
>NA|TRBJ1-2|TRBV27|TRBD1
TGTGCCAGCAGTCTAGGGACAGGGCCAAACTATGGCTACACCTTC
CASSLGTGPNYGYTF
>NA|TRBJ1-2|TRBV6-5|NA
TGTGCCAGCAGTTACTCGACGCAGGGCTGGGGCTACACCTTC
CASSYSTQGWGYTF
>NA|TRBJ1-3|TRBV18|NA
TGTGCCAGCTCGCGATCAACGAGCTCTGGAAACACCATATATTTT
CASSRSTSSGNTIYF
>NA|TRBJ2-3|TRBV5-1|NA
TGCGCCAGCAGCTTGGGCACCGGCGGAGATACGCAGTATTTT
CASSLGTGGDTQYF
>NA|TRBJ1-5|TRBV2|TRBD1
TGTGCCAGCAGGGTACAGGGGGCAGGGCAGCCCCAGCATTTT
CASRVQGAGQPQHF
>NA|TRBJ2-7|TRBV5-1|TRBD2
TGCGCCAGCAGCAGACTAGCGGTGAACTCCTACGAGCAGTACTTC
CASSRLAVNSYEQYF
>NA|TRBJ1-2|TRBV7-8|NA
TGTGCCAGCAGCTTGACAGTTAACTATGGCTACACCTTC
CASSLTVNYGYTF
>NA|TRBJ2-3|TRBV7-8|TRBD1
TGTGCCAGCAGCTTGCGGACAGGGGCAGATACGCAGTATTTT
CASSLRTGADTQYF
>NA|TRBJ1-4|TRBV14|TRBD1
TGTGCCAGCAGCCCCAGGACAGGGGGCGAAAAACTGTTTTTT
CASSPRTGGEKLFF
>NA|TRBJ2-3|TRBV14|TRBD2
TGTGCCAGCAGCCCCCGAAGCGGGGGCGAAACGCAGTATTTT
CASSPRSGGETQYF
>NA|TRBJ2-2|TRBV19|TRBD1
TGTGCCAGTAGTAGACGGACAGGAACGAACACCGGGGAGCTGTTTTTT
CASSRRTGTNTGELFF
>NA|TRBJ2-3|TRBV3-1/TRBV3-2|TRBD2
TGTGCCAGCAGCCATCGGGCGGGGGGCAGGACAGATACGCAGTATTTT
CASSHRAGGRTDTQYF
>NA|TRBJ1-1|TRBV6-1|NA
TGTGCCAGCAGTGAAGCCGCAGGTCTAGCTTTCTTT
CASSEAAGLAFF
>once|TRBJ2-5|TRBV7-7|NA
TGTGCCAGCAGCTTAGGTAACCAAGAGACCCAGTACTTC
CASSLGNQETQYF
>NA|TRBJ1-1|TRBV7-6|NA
TGTGCCAGCAGCCCCTTCGGACGGGGATTGAACACTGAAGCTTTCTTT
CASSPFGRGLNTEAFF
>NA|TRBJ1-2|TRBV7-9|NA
TGTGCCAGCAGCTTACCCGACAGAAACTATGGCTACACCTTC
CASSLPDRNYGYTF
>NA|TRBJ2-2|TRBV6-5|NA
TGTGCCAGCAGTCCCCAGGGGTCCGGGGAGCTGTTTTTT
CASSPQGSGELFF
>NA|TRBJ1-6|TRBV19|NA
TGTGCCAGTAGTCTGCCACGGACAGTTTTAAATTCACCCCTCCACTTT
CASSLPRTVLNSPLHF